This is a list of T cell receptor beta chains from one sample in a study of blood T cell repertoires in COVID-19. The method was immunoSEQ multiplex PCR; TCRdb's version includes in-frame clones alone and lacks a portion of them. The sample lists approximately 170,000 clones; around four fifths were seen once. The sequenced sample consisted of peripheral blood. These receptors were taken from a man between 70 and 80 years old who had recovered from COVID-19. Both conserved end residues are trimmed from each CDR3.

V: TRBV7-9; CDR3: ASSLAGTLKATEAF
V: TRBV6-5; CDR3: ASSQWGGGKSEQY
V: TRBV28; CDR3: ASSFPRQGREKLF
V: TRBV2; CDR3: ASSETLAPNSYEQY
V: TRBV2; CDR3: ASSERWTGELF
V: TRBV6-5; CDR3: ASSLTGDQPQH
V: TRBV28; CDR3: ASSEDRAYEQY
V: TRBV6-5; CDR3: ASSYLTGGNEKLF
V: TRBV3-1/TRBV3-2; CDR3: ASSQGSVSGNQPQH
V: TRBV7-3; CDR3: ASSHPNGYT
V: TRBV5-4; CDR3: ASSLAGVAAQY
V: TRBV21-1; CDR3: ASSKAGGTEAF
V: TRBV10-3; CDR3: AITRGDANTGELF
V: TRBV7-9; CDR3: ASSPPGDSNQPQH
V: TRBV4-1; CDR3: ASSQRQGAVPDTQY
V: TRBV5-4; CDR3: ASSLAGMNTEAF
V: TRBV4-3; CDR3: ASSQGQGMNTGELF
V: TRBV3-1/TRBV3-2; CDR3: ASSRLQGLTDNSPLH
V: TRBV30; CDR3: AWSHRTLYEQY
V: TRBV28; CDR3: ASSLAGTGSTGELF
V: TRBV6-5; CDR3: ASSRDRATGNTIY
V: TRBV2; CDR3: ASSAGQVDRSEQY
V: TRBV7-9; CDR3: ASSLYTGSFTDTQY
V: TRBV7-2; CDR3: ASSARDRGLHEQY
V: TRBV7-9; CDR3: ASRSGTSVTGELF
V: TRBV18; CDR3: ASSPPSGQGYNEQF
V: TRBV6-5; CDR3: ATQVGLGTYEQY
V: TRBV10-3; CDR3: AISESVKREQF
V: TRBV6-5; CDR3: ASSYHRGFEQF
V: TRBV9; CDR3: ASSPRRASGRYEQY